This TCR beta chain originates from a study of blood T cell repertoires in COVID-19 (TCRdb year 2020). Notes on the research overall: The collaborator samples originated in the United States, Italy and Spain and spanned the acute and convalescent phases of COVID-19. The material from the prospective study consisted of cDNA or gDNA derived from T cells, B-cell-depleted T cells, or PBMCs. The dataset comprised deeply sampled blood TCRbeta repertoires from subjects exposed to, actively infected with, or recovered from COVID-19. The repertoires were released in a freely available public database meant as a resource for research on the immune response to SARS-CoV-2. Samples came from the ongoing ImmuneRACE study (first 160 participants) plus 1,254 subjects from 6 global collaborators. The sample metadata nearly always contained a de-identified subject ID, COVID-19 status, age in years and sex. Where HLA class I and class II types were available, the types were taken from metadata supplied by the sample provider, not from assay-based typing. On the study overall, not on this receptor specifically: The quantity of clinical and demographic metadata differed by source and by participant and was supplied without curation.

Enrolling through a virtual design, the prospective study's participants ranged in age from roughly 18 to 100 years and lived across more than 20 United States geographic areas. In the prospective study, participants were assigned to cohorts based on the clinical history participants reported in a screening survey and a study questionnaire. For ImmuneRACE Cohort 3, a participant was defined as recovered based on two consecutive negative NP/OP PCR tests, clearance by a healthcare professional, or resolution of symptoms. Mobile phlebotomists in the prospective study collected whole blood, serum and a nasopharyngeal or oropharyngeal swab from every participant. Participants in the prospective study had the option to provide additional blood draws and questionnaires over a 2-month period. Before DNA extraction, prospective study blood samples were shipped either frozen or at room temperature. A remark on this clone: Its cognate antigen has yet to be identified. No base qualities exist here, and no much larger clone lies one base off it.

TCRbeta CDR3 regions were amplified from genomic DNA using the immunoSEQ Assay, a bias-controlled multiplex PCR. The original pipeline was this. The number of nucleated cells in each sample was estimated from the amplification of reference gene primers within the assay. To quantify the absolute abundance of each unique TCRbeta CDR3 rearrangement, sequence reads were collapsed and filtered. For each sample, productive Simpson clonality was calculated as the square root of Simpson's diversity index over productive rearrangements. This is the immuneACCESS table as TCRdb keeps it, with only in-frame sequences that have V and J called. A part of the clones is gone; compared with another copy, unresolved V genes explain less than half, and the rest is unexplained. The V and J calls and the clone size are those of that table, but D and trimming were determined from the DNA. Recorded for this sample are 210,000 or so clones; 87% of them occurred a single time. The top ten hold 9.5% to 14% of the sample.

From a lookup of the germline V gene (reference sequence), CDR1 and CDR2 are GTSNPN and SVGIG. The CDR3 starts with the cysteine, ends with the phenylalanine, and has 13 residues. The kept DNA is CDR3 alone, 39 bases in frame from the first base. The junction carries 12 bases between V and J, which are trimmed by 3 bases and 6 bases respectively. This receptor was obtained from a man aged 25 to 40 who had recovered from COVID-19. Sequenced: PBMCs or T cells enriched from blood (not recorded which). The rearranged chain carries TRBV30 and TRBJ1-5; TRBD1 might be the D gene, on 6 matching bases. The nucleotide sequence reads TGTGCCTGGAGCATTGGACAGTTTCAGCCCCAGCATTTT. This codes for CAWSIGQFQPQHF.